This passage covers 14 T cell receptor beta chains from one sample sequenced in a study of post-analysis software for immune sequencing data. These receptors' targets are unknown. Included in the TCR beta cDNA libraries were unique molecular identifiers. TCRdb re-analysed the PCR reads in MiXCR, keeping a single row per CDR3 protein. The sample carries approximately 570,000 distinct CDR3 sequences, about 40% recorded once. Findings and limits, study-wide: A handful of TRBV segments were significantly more frequent in patients than in controls. TRBV5-6, TRBV5-1 and TRBV20-1 were among these segments.

The sequencing input was blood. Receptor source: a girl between 10 and 17 years old with multiple sclerosis.

The chain uses TRBV18 and TRBJ2-3; D ambiguous. CDR3 length: 13 residues. Trimming removed 4 bases at V and 3 bases at J, with 8 bases between. Germline-derived CDR1 and CDR2 are KGHSH and LQKENI. CDR3 residues: CASSRLRTDTQYF. DNA for the CDR3: TGTGCCAGCTCACGTCTTCGGACAGATACGCAGTATTTT.

This chain uses TRBV14 with TRBJ2-5, with 10 bases identical to TRBD1. The CDR3 consists of 16 residues. V lost 4 bases to trimming and J lost 4 bases; unmatched junction nucleotides: 9. Germline-derived CDR1 and CDR2 are SGHDN and FVKESK. Written as DNA, the CDR3 is TGTGCCAGCAGCCTCCGGGACAGGGGAATGGGAGAGACCCAGTACTTC. The encoded protein is CASSLRDRGMGETQYF.

The chain is built from TRBV12-3 or TRBV12-4 and TRBJ2-6; the D call may be TRBD1 or TRBD2 (5 bases each). The germline V and J ends were trimmed by 3 bases and 4 bases, with 10 bases remaining between them. The CDR3 runs 15 residues. The CDR3 loop reads CASSFRDAGANVLTF. Written as DNA, the CDR3 is TGTGCCAGCAGTTTTCGGGACGCGGGGGCCAACGTCCTGACTTTC.

The chain employs TRBV5-1 and TRBJ2-4; TRBD2 agrees at 12 bases. Germline V lookup: CDR1 SGHRS, CDR2 YFSETQ. The length of the CDR3 is 16 residues. Losses at the gene ends were 4 bases for V and 0 bases for J; bases not matched to a gene: 2. CDR3 loop: CASSTGLAGAKNIQYF. In nucleotides, the CDR3 is TGCGCCAGCAGCACGGGACTAGCGGGAGCCAAAAACATTCAGTACTTC.

The sample holds a few counts of this clonotype. The V gene is TRBV6-5, the J gene TRBJ1-2, with a possible D match to TRBD1 (5 bases). Germline CDR1 reads MNHEY; CDR2 reads SVGAGI. This CDR3 region has 13 residues. V shed 10 bases and J shed 2 bases, with 14 bases lying between them. The DNA of the CDR3 is TGTGCCACCATAACTACAGGAAACTATGGCTACACCTTC. It encodes CATITTGNYGYTF.

This rearrangement joins TRBV20-1 to TRBJ2-3; 10 bases agree with TRBD2. CDR3 size: 14 residues. Losses at the gene ends were 4 bases for V and 4 bases for J; bases not matched to a gene: 5. Germline V gene lookup returns CDR1 DFQATT and CDR2 SNEGSKA (reference sequence). CDR3 coding DNA: TGCAGTGCTAACCTAGCGGGAGCCCCAGATACGCAGTATTTT. Translating gives CSANLAGAPDTQYF.

The chain uses TRBV5-1 and TRBJ2-7; 8 bases map to TRBD1. The trim removed 0 bases at V and 3 bases at J, leaving 8 bases unmatched. Germline values: CDR1 SGHRS, CDR2 YFSETQ. The CDR3 has 16 residues. The chain's CDR3 is CASSLGGQGLGYEQYF. The CDR3 DNA reads TGCGCCAGCAGCTTGGGTGGACAGGGTTTGGGCTACGAGCAGTACTTC.

In regard to this clonotype: Sequence at one end of the junction differs from germline and may be a read error. The chain recombines TRBV25-1 with TRBJ2-3, with TRBD1 as a possible D gene (6 bases). Germline V lookup: CDR1 MGHDK, CDR2 SYGVNS. This CDR3 region has 13 residues. The CDR3 sequence: CVSSRGSTDTQYF. The DNA of the CDR3 is TGTGTCAGCTCCAGGGGCTCCACAGATACGCAGTATTTT.

In this sample, this clonotype turned up a few times. J is TRBJ2-7 and V is TRBV3-1; 10 bases fit TRBD1. The CDR3 runs 15 residues. CDR1 and CDR2 (germline): LGHDT, YNNKEL (reference sequence). V trimming: 2 bases; J trimming: 4 bases; junction bases outside the gene matches: 5. The CDR3: CASSQRDRGLYEQYF. In DNA form, the CDR3 reads TGTGCCAGCAGCCAAAGGGACAGGGGATTATACGAGCAGTACTTC.

V and J are TRBV3-1 and TRBJ2-1, with 7 nucleotides matching TRBD2. The V and J ends lost 0 bases and 5 bases, in that order; junction bases with no gene match: 7. CDR3 size: 16 residues. Germline V gives CDR1 LGHDT, CDR2 YNNKEL (reference sequence). The CDR3 region is CASSQDQAGLNNEQFF. The CDR3 DNA is TGTGCCAGCAGCCAAGATCAAGCGGGACTTAACAATGAGCAGTTCTTC.

The chain carries TRBV28 and TRBJ2-7; possible D gene TRBD2, 7 bases. The CDR3 has 14 residues. Germline V CDR1 and CDR2: MDHEN, SYDVKM. V gave up 6 bases and J gave up 4 bases, with 16 bases separating them. The CDR3 DNA reads TGTGCCAGCAGGACACTCAAGGGGGGGTACGAGCAGTACTTC. Its translation: CASRTLKGGYEQYF.

This clonotype showed up just a few times. The rearrangement joins TRBV6-4 to TRBJ2-1, with 7 bases that match TRBD1. CDR1 and CDR2 (germline): MRHNA, SNTAGT. The CDR3 runs to 16 residues. Unmatched junction bases numbered 10, after V lost 2 bases and J lost 6 bases. The CDR3 loop is CASSDRFRQGLNEQFF. CDR3 DNA: TGTGCCAGCAGTGACCGATTTAGACAGGGCCTCAATGAGCAGTTCTTC.

This chain links TRBV14 with TRBJ2-7; D unclear. Looked up from germline, CDR1 is SGHDN and CDR2 is FVKESK. This CDR3 region has 16 residues. Trimming stripped 5 bases from V and 0 bases from J, with 17 bases between. CDR3 in amino acids: CASSTRTGRSSYEQYF. DNA of the CDR3: TGTGCCAGCAGCACACGGACGGGCCGGAGCTCCTACGAGCAGTACTTC.

The V call is TRBV12-3 or TRBV12-4, the J call TRBJ2-5, with 7 bases matching TRBD2. CDR3 size: 14 residues. Losses at the gene ends were 7 bases for V and 4 bases for J; bases not matched to a gene: 9. The CDR3 DNA sequence: TGTGCCAGCACCGATCGGGGGGTTTCAGAGACCCAGTACTTC. It codes for CASTDRGVSETQYF.